This entry is about one TCR beta chain. Making TCR cDNA involved 5'RACE template switching, which added UMIs and a universal primer site. MiXCR was run by TCRdb on the 5' RACE reads, yielding one entry per CDR3 protein. The sample yields about 340,000 distinct CDR3 sequences, approximately 13% seen once. This record belongs to a study of T cells after yellow fever vaccination. For the study at large: Fractions low in cell number were prepared with SMART-Seq v4 Ultra Low Input.

Germline V lookup: CDR1 WNHNN, CDR2 SYGVQD (reference sequence). Between the trimmed V and J ends, which lost 6 bases and 3 bases, there was a span of 17 bases. This CDR3 region has 15 residues. The chain couples TRBV10-1 to TRBJ1-1; D not resolved. Source: CD4+ T cells sorted from PBMCs, taken 15 days after the yellow fever booster vaccination. The clonotype comes from a man aged 18 to 29 who received the YFV17D yellow fever vaccine. In nucleotides, the CDR3 is TGCGCCAGCAGCGGAGGCTGGGCCCCGGACACTGAAGCTTTCTTT. It yields the protein CASSGGWAPDTEAFF.